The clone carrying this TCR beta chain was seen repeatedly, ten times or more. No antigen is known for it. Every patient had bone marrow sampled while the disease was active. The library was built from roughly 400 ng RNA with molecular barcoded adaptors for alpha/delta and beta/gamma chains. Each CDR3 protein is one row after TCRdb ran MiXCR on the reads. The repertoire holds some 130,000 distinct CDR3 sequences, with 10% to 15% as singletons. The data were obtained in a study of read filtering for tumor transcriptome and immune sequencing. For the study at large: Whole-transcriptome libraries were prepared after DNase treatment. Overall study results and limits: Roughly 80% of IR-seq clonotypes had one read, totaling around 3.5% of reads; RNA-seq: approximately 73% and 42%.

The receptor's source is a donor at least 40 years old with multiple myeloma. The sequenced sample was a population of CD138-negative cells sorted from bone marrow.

The CDR3 nucleotides are TGTGCCAGCAGTCCCGCGGGACAGGTGACTTCACCCCTCCACTTT. It codes for CASSPAGQVTSPLHF. The rearrangement joins TRBV12-3 or TRBV12-4 to TRBJ1-6, with 8 bases that match TRBD1. CDR3 length: 15 amino acids. The ends lost 5 bases at V and 9 bases at J; junction bases unmatched: 9.